Presented here are 31 T cell receptor beta chains from one specimen sequenced in a study of follicular helper T cells after annual influenza vaccination. Sequencing used immunoSEQ multiplex PCR; TCRdb keeps in-frame clones, though not all of them. The sample has 8,500 to 11,000 clones; roughly 83% are singletons. This sample's time point: 2015-2016 season, 7 days after influenza vaccination. The sample consisted of CXCR5- memory CD4+ T cells sorted from blood, taken 7 days after influenza vaccination. These receptors all come from an adult who received the influenza vaccine.

In its sample, this clone was seen once. The CDR3 here is CASSGEGYNGETQYF. In DNA, the CDR3 is TGCGCCAGCAGCGGTGAGGGTTACAATGGGGAGACCCAGTACTTC. V is TRBV5-1 and J is TRBJ2-5; tentatively, D is TRBD2 (5 bases). Trimming took off 4 bases at V and 5 bases at J, with 18 bases between the two ends. The CDR3 is made up of 15 amino acids. CDR1 is SGHRS, CDR2 YFSETQ, per germline.

This clone has a single count. This chain links TRBV25-1 with TRBJ2-1; the match to TRBD2 covers 9 bases. The V and J ends lost 3 bases and 3 bases, in that order; junction bases with no gene match: 3. The CDR3 sequence is 15 residues long. From germline, CDR1 is MGHDK and CDR2 SYGVNS. CDR3 coding DNA: TGTGCCAGCAGTGACCAGCGGGGGGACTACAATGAGCAGTTCTTC. Protein: CASSDQRGDYNEQFF.

This clone showed up just a few times. The chain links TRBV5-1 to TRBJ2-1; 7 bases agree with TRBD2. There are 17 residues in the CDR3. Per the germline V gene, CDR1 is SGHRS and CDR2 is YFSETQ. The trim removed 6 bases at V and 2 bases at J, leaving 14 bases unmatched. CDR3 bases: TGCGCCAGCACCCCTTTGTCGAACGGGGGGACCTACAATGAGCAGTTCTTC. Residues: CASTPLSNGGTYNEQFF.

The CDR3 coding sequence is TGTGCCAGCAGCTTCAGGGGCGGCTATGGCTACACCTTC. It specifies CASSFRGGYGYTF. V usage is TRBV7-2 and J usage is TRBJ1-2; D perhaps matches TRBD1 (6 bases). V gave up 3 bases and J gave up 4 bases, with 9 bases separating them. The CDR3 runs 13 residues. Germline V gene lookup returns CDR1 SGHTA and CDR2 FQGNSA.

V usage is TRBV28 and J usage is TRBJ1-3; D possibly corresponds to TRBD1 (6 bases). The CDR3 loop spans 15 amino acids. The ends were cut back, 10 bases at V and 7 bases at J, with 23 bases in the middle. The germline gives CDR1 MDHEN, CDR2 SYDVKM. The CDR3 nucleotides read TGTGCCACCCAGGACAGTCCCCCGAGAGGTAACACCATATATTTT. Translating it yields CATQDSPPRGNTIYF.

The chain uses TRBV7-2 and TRBJ2-3, with TRBD2 matching 7 bases. Germline V gene sequence: CDR1 SGHTA, CDR2 FQGNSA. With V trimmed by 6 bases and J by 2 bases, 8 bases remained unmatched. This CDR3 has 15 residues. For the CDR3, the DNA is TGTGCCAGCAGTGCTCAGCGGGGACTCACAGATACGCAGTATTTT. As protein: CASSAQRGLTDTQYF.

The chain is built from TRBV28 and TRBJ1-5, with 7 bases identical to TRBD1. CDR1 is MDHEN, CDR2 SYDVKM, per germline. CDR3 length: 14 amino acids. V trimming: 6 bases; J trimming: 4 bases; junction bases outside the gene matches: 6. In DNA form, the CDR3 reads TGTGCCAGCAGGGAAACGGGACAGAATCAGCCCCAGCATTTT. Translating it yields CASRETGQNQPQHF.

The V and J genes are TRBV28 and TRBJ2-3; a weak D match, TRBD1 (5 bases). Germline-derived CDR1 and CDR2 are MDHEN and SYDVKM. The CDR3 covers 13 residues. Trimming took 3 bases from V and 4 from J, leaving 8 bases between them. The DNA for the CDR3 is TGTGCCAGCAGTTTCCAGGGATCAGATACGCAGTATTTT. This translates into CASSFQGSDTQYF.

Written as DNA, the CDR3 is TGTGCCAGCAGGCCCAGGGAGGGGACTGAAGCTTTCTTT. As protein: CASRPREGTEAFF. The chain joins TRBV27 to TRBJ1-1; TRBD1 might be the D (5 bases). From germline, CDR1 is MNHEY and CDR2 SMNVEV (reference sequence). CDR3 length equals 13 residues. Trimming took off 6 bases at V and 5 bases at J, with 13 bases between the two ends.

CDR3 protein: CASSSRGGNTGELFF. CDR3 nucleotide sequence: TGCGCCAGCAGCTCGCGGGGGGGCAACACCGGGGAGCTGTTTTTT. The chain uses TRBV5-1 and TRBJ2-2, with TRBD2 matching 9 bases. V lost 3 bases to trimming and J lost 2 bases; unmatched junction nucleotides: 2. Germline values: CDR1 SGHRS, CDR2 YFSETQ. The CDR3 length is 15 residues.

CDR3 residues: CASKSDVSSGNTIYF. CDR3 nucleotide sequence: TGTGCCAGCAAAAGCGACGTCAGCTCTGGAAACACCATATATTTT. This rearrangement joins TRBV2 to TRBJ1-3; D gene uncertain. V lost 7 bases to trimming and J lost 0 bases, with 13 bases between them. Germline V gene data show CDR1 as SNHLY and CDR2 as FYNNEI. This CDR3 spans 15 amino acids. The whole variable domain, remainder taken from reference TRBV2 and TRBJ1-3, is EPEVTQTPSHQVTQMGQEVILRCVPISNHLYFYWYRQILGQKVEFLVSFYNNEISEKSEIFDDQFSVERPDGSNFTLKIRSTKLEDSAMYFCASKSDVSSGNTIYFGEGSWLTVV.

This clone was found a few times. The chain carries TRBV19 and TRBJ1-5, with 10 bases lining up with TRBD1. CDR3 length: 14 residues. CDR1 LNHDA and CDR2 SQIVND come from the germline V gene (reference sequence). Losses at the gene ends were 6 bases for V and 4 bases for J; bases not matched to a gene: 3. CDR3 in amino acids: CASSRDRGNQPQHF. Here the CDR3 DNA reads TGTGCCAGTAGCCGGGACAGGGGTAATCAGCCCCAGCATTTT. Based on the CDR3 plus reference TRBV19 and TRBJ1-5, the full variable domain is DGGITQSPKYLFRKEGQNVTLSCEQNLNHDAMYWYRQDPGQGLRLIYYSQIVNDFQKGDIAEGYSVSREKKESFPLTVTSAQKNPTAFYLCASSRDRGNQPQHFGDGTRLSIL.

For the CDR3, the DNA is TGTGCCAGCCACCCCCCGGGGGGCGTTCGATGGACTGAAGCTTTCTTT. Its protein product is CASHPPGGVRWTEAFF. V gene TRBV28 combines with J gene TRBJ1-1; possibly TRBD1 for D (6 bases). This CDR3 is built from 16 residues. The V gene lost 8 bases and the J gene lost 5 bases, with 24 bases spanning the gap. Germline V gene lookup returns CDR1 MDHEN and CDR2 SYDVKM. The entire variable domain, with the rest obtained from reference TRBV28 and TRBJ1-1, is as follows: DVKVTQSSRYLVKRTGEKVFLECVQDMDHENMFWYRQDPGLGLRLIYFSYDVKMKEKGDIPEGYSVSREKKERFSLILESASTNQTSMYLCASHPPGGVRWTEAFFGQGTRLTVV.

The chain employs TRBV11-2 and TRBJ2-6; D gene unclear. Germline-derived CDR1 and CDR2 are SGHAT and FQNNGV. The CDR3 totals 17 residues. Deletions cut 6 bases from V and 1 base from J, with 16 bases between. As DNA, the CDR3 is TGTGCCAGCAGGGTGGGGTTCCCTAGGTCTGGGGCCAACGTCCTGACTTTC. This codes for CASRVGFPRSGANVLTF.

This clone came up a few times. The J gene is TRBJ2-1, the V gene TRBV2; D call uncertain. CDR1 is SNHLY, CDR2 FYNNEI, per germline. This CDR3 contains 15 residues. Trimming cost V 1 base and J 2 bases, with 9 bases left between them. Here the CDR3 reads CASSEGTVTYNEQFF. In DNA form, the CDR3 reads TGTGCCAGCAGTGAAGGGACGGTGACCTACAATGAGCAGTTCTTC.

This CDR3 is CASSRTVNYGYTF. The CDR3 region has the DNA TGTGCCAGCAGCCGGACAGTTAACTATGGCTACACCTTC. The chain joins TRBV7-2 to TRBJ1-2; D possibly corresponds to TRBD1 (6 bases). Germline values: CDR1 SGHTA, CDR2 FQGNSA. Trimming took 5 bases from V and 1 from J, leaving 8 bases between them. CDR3 length: 13 amino acids.

This clone has only one observation. The chain joins TRBV28 to TRBJ2-5; no definite D call. In germline, CDR1 is MDHEN, CDR2 SYDVKM. The CDR3 spans 12 residues. Trimming shortened V by 5 bases and J by 5 bases, and 9 bases separated the two germline ends. CDR3 DNA: TGTGCCAGCAGTACCCTACAGGAGACCCAGTACTTC. This gives the protein CASSTLQETQYF.

The chain links TRBV28 to TRBJ1-5; tentatively, D is TRBD1 (6 bases). With 7 bases removed from V and 1 base from J, the gap between germline ends came to 20 bases. The CDR3 loop spans 17 amino acids. Germline values: CDR1 MDHEN, CDR2 SYDVKM. CDR3 sequence reads: CASKVHRVGVSNQPQHF. The CDR3 nucleotides read TGTGCCAGCAAAGTTCACAGGGTTGGTGTGAGCAATCAGCCCCAGCATTTT.

The count of this clone is one. The gene calls are TRBV18 and TRBJ2-5, with D possibly matching TRBD1 (5 bases). This CDR3 comprises 14 residues. Trimming removed 4 bases from V and 7 bases from J, with 16 bases in between. The germline gives CDR1 KGHSH, CDR2 LQKENI. For the CDR3, the DNA is TGTGCCAGCTCACGGCAGGGATATTCGGGGACCCAGTACTTC. Residues: CASSRQGYSGTQYF.

The rearrangement links TRBV6-5 to TRBJ1-5; D call uncertain. V lost 6 bases to trimming and J lost 7 bases, with 13 bases between them. Germline V gene sequence: CDR1 MNHEY, CDR2 SVGAGI. The CDR3 loop spans 13 amino acids. For the CDR3, the DNA is TGTGCCAGCAGCCGTTCTTTCCGGCAGCCCCAGCATTTT. Its protein is CASSRSFRQPQHF.

This clone was seen just once. The gene calls are TRBV5-4 and TRBJ2-5; weak D call: TRBD1 (6 bases). The CDR3 covers 16 residues. CDR1 is SGHNT, CDR2 YYREEE, per germline (reference sequence). Trimming removed 1 base from V and 5 bases from J, with 18 bases in between. For the CDR3, the DNA is TGTGCCAGCAGCTTGTATGAAGGGGGTGGCGTGGAGACCCAGTACTTC. It yields the protein CASSLYEGGGVETQYF.

CDR3 loop: CASSPPASGGINEQFF. CDR3 DNA: TGCGCCAGCAGCCCCCCGGCTAGCGGGGGGATCAATGAGCAGTTCTTC. This sequence joins TRBV5-1 and TRBJ2-1, with 11 bases aligning to TRBD2. Germline V gene sequence: CDR1 SGHRS, CDR2 YFSETQ. Trimming at V came to 4 bases and at J to 6 bases, leaving 9 bases not matched to a gene. The CDR3 spans 16 residues.

This chain uses TRBV5-1 with TRBJ2-5; D not resolved. V lost 0 bases and J 1 base, leaving 4 bases between the germline ends. The CDR3 length is 13 residues. Looked up from germline, CDR1 is SGHRS and CDR2 is YFSETQ. The CDR3 coding sequence is TGCGCCAGCAGCTTGGAAGTCCAAGAGACCCAGTACTTC. As protein: CASSLEVQETQYF.

This clone occurred a few times. This sequence joins TRBV28 and TRBJ1-6, with no clear D. Germline CDR1 MDHEN, CDR2 SYDVKM. Trimming shortened V by 11 bases and J by 5 bases, and 10 bases separated the two germline ends. This CDR3 is 12 amino acids long. Here the CDR3 reads CALGINNSPLHF. CDR3 DNA sequence: TGTGCCCTCGGGATTAATAATTCACCCCTCCACTTT.

The chain combines TRBV4-3 with TRBJ2-7; D uncertain. CDR3 length equals 14 residues. Trimming removed 0 bases from V and 3 bases from J, with 9 bases in between. CDR1 and CDR2 (germline): LGHNA, YSLEER. Here the CDR3 reads CASSQDPQFYEQYF. Written as DNA, the CDR3 is TGCGCCAGCAGCCAAGATCCACAATTCTACGAGCAGTACTTC.

The chain links TRBV4-1 to TRBJ2-7; TRBD2 aligns across 10 bases. Germline V gene sequence: CDR1 MGHRA, CDR2 YSYEKL. The junction had 9 bases not matched to a gene; V was cut back by 0 bases and J by 7 bases. The CDR3 loop spans 16 amino acids. CDR3 amino acids: CASSQEKRGGYKEQYF. DNA for the CDR3: TGCGCCAGCAGCCAAGAGAAGCGGGGGGGTTATAAAGAGCAGTACTTC.

The chain recombines TRBV30 with TRBJ1-6; possibly TRBD1 for D (5 bases). V dropped 0 bases and J dropped 6 bases, with 15 bases sitting between them. The CDR3 spans 16 residues. Germline V CDR1 and CDR2: GTSNPN, SVGIG (reference sequence). Here the CDR3 reads CAWSVLGRVGNSPLHF. DNA of the CDR3: TGTGCCTGGAGTGTGTTAGGCAGGGTCGGTAATTCACCCCTCCACTTT.

This clone was seen just once. The chain has TRBV5-1 and TRBJ2-5; 9 bases map to TRBD2. The CDR3 runs 18 residues. Germline lookup yields CDR1 SGHRS and CDR2 YFSETQ. V lost 0 bases and J lost 2; bases outside the gene matches: 11. CDR3 residues: CASSLASSGDTSQETQYF. The CDR3 DNA is TGCGCCAGCAGCTTGGCTTCTAGCGGGGATACATCACAAGAGACCCAGTACTTC.

V usage is TRBV5-6 and J usage is TRBJ2-1, with D perhaps matching TRBD1 or TRBD2 (6 bases each). Germline loops: CDR1 SGHDT, CDR2 YYEEEE. V was trimmed by 3 bases and J by 5 bases, leaving 12 bases between them. The CDR3 runs to 14 residues. The DNA for the CDR3 is TGTGCCAGCAGCTGGCGGGACATTGACAATGAGCAGTTCTTC. Amino acids: CASSWRDIDNEQFF. The whole variable domain, filled in from reference TRBV5-6 and TRBJ2-1, reads DAGVTQSPTHLIKTRGQQVTLRCSPKSGHDTVSWYQQALGQGPQFIFQYYEEEERQRGNFPDRFSGHQFPNYSSELNVNALLLGDSALYLCASSWRDIDNEQFFGPGTRLTVL.

The chain has TRBV2 and TRBJ2-1; 7 bases are shared with TRBD2. The V and J ends lost 6 bases and 2 bases, in that order; junction bases with no gene match: 7. Germline V gene lookup returns CDR1 SNHLY and CDR2 FYNNEI. The CDR3 is 15 amino acids. CDR3 coding DNA: TGTGCCAGCAGCCCGTTAGCGGGCCCCTACAATGAGCAGTTCTTC. Residues: CASSPLAGPYNEQFF.

The chain combines TRBV18 with TRBJ2-2; either TRBD1 or TRBD2 may fit D (6 bases each). V lost 3 bases, J lost 1 base, and 15 bases lay in between. The CDR3 contains 17 residues. The V gene's germline CDR1 is KGHSH and CDR2 LQKENI. The CDR3 is CASSPIGGQVNTGELFF. DNA of the CDR3: TGTGCCAGCTCACCGATTGGGGGGCAAGTGAACACCGGGGAGCTGTTTTTT. Full variable domain (outside the CDR3, taken from reference TRBV18 and TRBJ2-2): NAGVMQNPRHLVRRRGQEARLRCSPMKGHSHVYWYRQLPEEGLKFMVYLQKENIIDESGMPKERFSAEFPKEGPSILRIQQVVRGDSAAYFCASSPIGGQVNTGELFFGEGSRLTVL.